What follows describes a single TCR beta chain. Its antigen remains unknown. This sample was taken from a study of cytomegalovirus exposure and HLA in healthy donors. Findings and caveats of the study: In an earlier analysis, about 87% or about 30%: the productive usage of most TCR beta V segments. There were several of the most significant clusters that appeared linked to common viral pathogens in a later analysis. Specificity for CMV antigens was confirmed in vitro for a few of the CMV-associated chains.

Vbeta (60) and Jbeta (13) primers were used in the PCR. Libraries were prepared by immunoSEQ multiplex PCR; TCRdb keeps only in-frame clonotypes and omits some of them. The table records approximately 170,000 clones, about 75% of them present only once. This CDR3 contains 14 residues. CDR1 and CDR2 from the germline V gene are MNHNY and SVGAGI (reference sequence). V was shortened by 6 bases and J by 5 bases, with 13 bases between the two germline ends. The TCR was taken from a man aged 18 to 35 in good health and CMV-seropositive. V and J are TRBV6-6 and TRBJ2-2; D is unclear. The sample comprised PBMCs. CDR3 residues: CASSPVGWTGELFF. CDR3 DNA: TGTGCCAGCAGCCCTGTCGGGTGGACCGGGGAGCTGTTTTTT.